Reported below is one T cell receptor (beta chain). The clone's antigen remains unknown. Base qualities are not provided; no much larger clone lies one nucleotide away. The CDR3 sequence holds 15 residues, the cysteine and phenylalanine included. Just the 45-base CDR3 DNA is kept, in frame starting at base 1. CDR1 is given as SEHNR and CDR2 as FQNEAQ, both from the germline V gene (reference sequence). V lost 5 bases and J lost 1 base; the stretch between them is 14 bases long. These data are taken from a study of blood T cell repertoires in COVID-19 (dated by TCRdb to about 2020). Some background on the complete study: Samples from collaborators originated in the United States, Italy and Spain and spanned both the acute and convalescent phases of COVID-19. The dataset comprised deeply sampled blood TCRbeta repertoires from subjects exposed to, actively infected with, or recovered from COVID-19. The material from the prospective study consisted of cDNA or gDNA derived from T cells, B-cell-depleted T cells, or PBMCs. Where HLA class I and class II types were available, the types were taken from metadata supplied by the sample provider, not from assay-based typing. Samples came from the ongoing ImmuneRACE study (first 160 participants) plus 1,254 subjects from 6 global collaborators. A freely available public database, intended as a resource for researchers studying the immune response to SARS-CoV-2, is where the repertoires were released. A de-identified subject ID, COVID-19 status, age in years and sex were almost always included in the sample metadata. Overall results and qualifications from the work: The quantity of clinical and demographic metadata differed by source and by participant and was supplied without curation.

Collaborating institutions collected whole blood in K2EDTA tubes following their own protocols. Collaborator samples were shipped for TCRbeta analysis as frozen whole blood, isolated PBMCs, or DNA extracted from either sample type. TCRbeta CDR3 regions were amplified from genomic DNA using the immunoSEQ Assay, a bias-controlled multiplex PCR. The paper's processing steps were these. Nucleated cell counts per sample were estimated from amplification of reference gene primers within the assay. Sequence reads were collapsed and filtered to measure the absolute abundance of every unique TCRbeta CDR3 rearrangement. For each sample, productive Simpson clonality was calculated as the square root of Simpson's diversity index across productive rearrangements. As stored in TCRdb, this immuneACCESS dataset retains in-frame rearrangements with V and J assigned. A fraction of the clones does not appear; measured against another copy, unresolved V genes explain less than half of the discrepancy, and the remainder lacks a known reason. The V and J calls and clone size were taken over from that table, and D and trimming were inferred from the DNA. For this sample there are 110,000 or so clones; over 75% appear just once. Around 4.2% of the sample lies in the top ten.

This receptor chain uses TRBV7-9 and TRBJ1-1, with TRBD1 perhaps the D gene, on 5 matching bases. The sequenced sample was peripheral blood. The origin of this receptor is a man between 60 and 75 years old with acute or convalescent COVID-19. Read as DNA, the sequence is TGTGCCAGCAGCCCCCCTAGGGGCCAGAACACTGAAGCTTTCTTT. Its coded protein is CASSPPRGQNTEAFF. Outside the CDR3, residues come from the reference TRBV7-9 and TRBJ1-1 proteins, so the full variable domain is: DTGVSQNPRHKITKRGQNVTFRCDPISEHNRLYWYRQTLGQGPEFLTYFQNEAQLEKSRLLSDRFSAERPKGSFSTLEIQRTEQGDSAMYLCASSPPRGQNTEAFFGQGTRLTVV.